This T cell receptor (beta chain) was retrieved from a study of cytomegalovirus exposure and HLA in healthy donors (dated by TCRdb to about 2017). Regarding the complete study: An earlier analysis of some 600 of the donors reported 276 Gb of sequence data and 95 million to 120 million unique TCR beta sequences obtained from around 170 million T cells. The study used immunosequencing to profile the T cell repertoires of approximately 690 subjects and linked those repertoires to cytomegalovirus serostatus. The study was designed to test whether signatures of past pathogen exposure could be identified by cataloging public T cell receptors. Around 300 gigabases of sequencing data and approximately 80 million unique TCR sequences were included in an early release covering several hundred HLA-typed donors. The later analysis used no new phenotypic data to find candidate immune exposures, relying instead on TCR beta sequences and their occurrence across donors. In a later genetic analysis, genome-wide SNP genotypes for about 55% of the roughly 670 donors were used, and that subset was treated as a discovery cohort. Alongside the repertoire data, information on donor age, sex, ethnicity and CMV serostatus was compiled. In a later analysis, previously published TCR beta repertoires from 550 to 700 donors were re-analyzed and high-resolution HLA genotyping was added so that TCR occurrence patterns could be studied. An earlier analysis of roughly 580 of the donors used high-throughput TCR beta sequencing to judge whether each TCR beta V gene segment behaved as functional or pseudogenic. Because of strong linkage in the cohort, roughly 5 DR-DQ haplotypes were treated as single units for association and clustering. The study combined high-throughput TCR immunosequencing, statistical association of individual TCRs with disease status, and machine learning to predict cytomegalovirus infection status. Of the roughly 400 genotyped donors, 65% to 90% fell in the genetic ancestry cluster associated with self-reported Caucasian donors. HLA typing included class I and class II loci at four-digit resolution. Along with the approximately 700-subject first cohort, a separate validation cohort of some 130 different subjects was used. Among 300 to 500 genotyped donors of the cohort, an average of approximately 200,000 unique TCR beta nucleotide sequences was sequenced per donor, of which approximately 19% were non-productive. Every repertoire in the discovery cohort had been generated on one and the same sequencing platform. Typing coverage varied by locus: roughly 629-630 donors for A, B, C, DRB1 and DQB1; approximately 560 for DQA1; approximately 570 for DPA1; roughly 470 for DPB1. The research as a whole found: Correlated functional status among segregating V segments might be attributable to linkage disequilibrium, but an unknown experimental factor could not be ruled out. The 87-base-pair reads could not distinguish some IMGT-functional V segments, including TRBV6-2 and TRBV6-3, so those segments were excluded. At a false discovery rate of 0.05, a later analysis linked roughly 17,000 TCR beta sequences to specific HLA alleles. Across donors, most TCR sequences were observed very rarely, whereas some public TCRs were present in many individuals. Fewer than 20 rarely observed V segments, including chromosome 9 orphons, were excluded from the earlier analysis of about 600 of the donors because counts were too low. The classifier was reported to diagnose cytomegalovirus status with high specificity and sensitivity in both the original cohort and the validation cohort. For the cohort, immune exposure information was limited to CMV serostatus. In a later analysis, TCR association rates were found to vary across HLA loci, with the most associated TCRs seen for DRB1 alleles and the fewest for HLA-C alleles. Several of the top co-occurrence clusters appeared to be linked to parvovirus B19, influenza, CMV and Epstein-Barr virus, according to a later analysis. Because some donors lacked HLA typing at each locus, the association tests relied only on the typed subset. A group of highly shared sequence variants was considered likely to be a technical artifact of the sequencing pipeline. Compared with equally common non-associated chains, HLA-associated TCR beta chains in a later analysis were more clonally expanded and had lower generation probabilities. This cohort had only TCR beta chains sequenced, and the lack of alpha or paired-chain data limited which features could be detected. The study listed 150 to 200 TCR beta chains as associated with cytomegalovirus. A later genetic analysis associated a missense DCLRE1C variant with V-gene and J-gene trimming of TCR beta chains, and an independent cohort replicated the association. A further reported finding was that TCR beta sequences accurately predicted the HLA-A and HLA-B alleles for most subjects in the first cohort. In an earlier analysis of approximately 600 of the donors, most TCR beta V segments were observed in productive rearrangements about 87% or about 30% of the time, broadly matching IMGT annotations. In a later analysis, most CMV-associated TCR beta chains were found to appear HLA-restricted, with HLA associations seemingly driven largely by CMV exposure. In vitro tests confirmed that a few of the cytomegalovirus-associated TCR beta chains recognize cytomegalovirus antigens. The authors suggested that the approach could potentially be extended to other disease states and immunological phenotypes. According to a later genetic analysis, donors in an Asian-associated ancestry cluster had fewer N-insertions in productive TCRs than the roughly 670-donor mean. Roughly uniform sequencing depth across donors was assumed in presence/absence analyses, although this assumption may not hold. When HLA alleles, especially DR and DQ, strongly co-occurred, TCR associations were difficult to assign to individual alleles.

The cohort comprised approximately 700 healthy bone marrow donors. At the time of sampling, every cohort member was nominally healthy, though immune exposures that went unrecorded were likely present. The donor tested CMV seropositive, placing the donor among the roughly 300 seropositive members of the cohort. Each donor provided a peripheral blood sample, and peripheral blood mononuclear cells were used for TCR beta sequencing. The Qiagen DNeasy Blood Extraction Kit was used to extract genomic DNA from the blood cell samples. The method behind the library was the immunoSEQ multiplex PCR assay. The multiplex PCR relied on a mix of 60 forward primers for TCR Vbeta segments and 13 reverse primers for TCR Jbeta segments. The CDR3 region of rearranged TCR beta genes was amplified from genomic DNA by a multiplex PCR assay. On the Illumina HiSeq System, the amplified TCR beta libraries were sequenced as 87-base-pair reads. Per the authors' processing: In a later analysis, approximately 74 million unique TCR beta chains were counted across the 666 repertoires, and around 10 million of these chains were shared by at least two donors. Raw reads were error-corrected and collapsed into unique sequences by a nearest-neighbor algorithm in which closely related sequences were merged to remove PCR and sequencing errors. Alignment of CDR3 sequences to IMGT reference sequences was used to assign V, D and J gene segments. For a sequence to be retained, a match of at least six nucleotides to both a V gene segment and a J gene segment was required. A rearrangement counted as productive if the CDR3 had no stop codons and remained in frame with V and J, and every other rearrangement counted as non-productive. CDR3 was defined by IMGT convention, running from the second conserved V-encoded cysteine to the conserved J-encoded phenylalanine. In an earlier analysis of approximately 590 of the donors, sequences lacking an unambiguous match to a single V gene segment were excluded. In an earlier analysis of 587 of the donors, V segments were called functional above 56.7% productive rearrangements and were called segregating when the between-donor standard deviation exceeded 5%. To diagnose cytomegalovirus status from the catalog of TCR beta chain sequences, a statistical classification framework was built. A later analysis assigned V and J genes by comparing TCR nucleotide sequences with IMGT/GENE-DB human TR gene sequences. A later analysis assigned CDR3 sequences and most-parsimonious VDJ recombination scenarios with the TCRdist pipeline. A later analysis defined each TCR beta chain by its CDR3 amino acid sequence plus V-gene family, and excluded reads lacking a unique V-gene family. A later analysis removed 600 or so highly shared, low-generation-probability nucleotide sequences to deal with suspected cross-contamination and a sequencing artifact. A later analysis calculated a clonal expansion index for each public chain from normalized within-repertoire ranks of inferred template counts. In a later analysis, generation probabilities were computed using a VDJ recombination model fitted to out-of-frame rearrangements, and the results were checked against IGoR. In a later analysis, TCR-TCR, TCR-HLA and TCR-CMV co-occurrence was scored with hypergeometric tests, and a repertoire-size bias correction was applied to TCR pairs. A later analysis estimated false discovery rates by permuting HLA or CMV assignments 20 times. In a later analysis, co-occurring TCRs were grouped with DBSCAN, and TCRdist sequence similarity was added when clustering was performed within HLA-allele-positive subsets. Repertoires with fewer than 30,000 or more than 120,000 public chains, plus five repertoires with anomalous nucleotide sharing, were excluded from co-occurrence clustering. Imported from immuneACCESS, the table was reduced by TCRdb to in-frame sequences with V and J called. These copies leave out some clones; in studies compared against another copy, an unresolved V gene accounts for under half, and the cause of the remainder is not known. The DNA was the basis for D and trimming; V, J and clone size are from that table. For this sample the table gives 150,000 or so clones, of which around 81% were detected only once. The ten largest clones capture just under 5% of the sample.

V drops 7 bases and J drops 1 base, leaving 16 bases in between. CDR1 SGHAT and CDR2 FQNNGV were looked up in the germline V gene. CDR3 length: 16 amino acids, cysteine to phenylalanine. Only the CDR3 DNA is retained, 48 bases long and in frame from the first base. Of note for this clone: Its binding antigen is unknown. Base qualities are not at hand, and no much larger clone is one base apart.

This clonotype originated in a woman in her late teens or twenties in good health and CMV-seropositive. Sequencing was performed on PBMCs. The chain is assembled from TRBV11-2 and TRBJ2-2; the D gene is perhaps TRBD2, on 6 matching bases. The DNA reads as follows: TGTGCCAGCATTAGCCCGGGAGCGGGGAACACCGGGGAGCTGTTTTTT. Its product reads: CASISPGAGNTGELFF.